This T cell receptor (beta chain) stems from a study of blood T cell repertoires in COVID-19. The CDR3 consists of 16 residues. Germline lookup yields CDR1 SGHTA and CDR2 FQGNSA. Trimming cost V 1 base and J 4 bases; bases outside gene matches: 7. The method was immunoSEQ multiplex PCR; TCRdb's version includes in-frame clones alone and lacks a portion of them. The sample lists some 300,000 clones, 70% to 90% occurring once. The chain employs TRBV7-2 and TRBJ1-3; 7 nucleotides match TRBD1. This clonotype was obtained from a young woman who had recovered from COVID-19. Specimen: PBMCs or T cells enriched from blood (not recorded which). The CDR3 loop is CASSLGPGGGGNTIYF. CDR3 in DNA: TGTGCCAGCAGCTTAGGGCCAGGGGGAGGCGGAAACACCATATATTTT.